The clone carrying this TCR beta chain has a handful of counts. Generated by immunoSEQ multiplex PCR, the TCRdb table keeps only in-frame clones and is missing some. The repertoire holds roughly 410,000 clones, with more than 70% as singletons. The data originate from a study of blood T cell repertoires in COVID-19. Looking at the study overall: The analysed material was cDNA or gDNA that came from T cells, B-cell-depleted T cells, or PBMCs.

Germline-derived CDR1 and CDR2 are MNHEY and SVGEGT. The ends were cut back, 0 bases at V and 3 bases at J, with 9 bases in the middle. The CDR3 spans 14 residues. The chain couples TRBV6-2 or TRBV6-3 to TRBJ2-7; D ambiguous. The sequence was obtained from a woman between 55 and 75 years old with COVID-19, enrolled during active disease. Material: peripheral blood. The CDR3: CASSYSRNSYEQYF. The CDR3 region has the DNA TGTGCCAGCAGTTACTCTCGTAATAGCTACGAGCAGTACTTC.